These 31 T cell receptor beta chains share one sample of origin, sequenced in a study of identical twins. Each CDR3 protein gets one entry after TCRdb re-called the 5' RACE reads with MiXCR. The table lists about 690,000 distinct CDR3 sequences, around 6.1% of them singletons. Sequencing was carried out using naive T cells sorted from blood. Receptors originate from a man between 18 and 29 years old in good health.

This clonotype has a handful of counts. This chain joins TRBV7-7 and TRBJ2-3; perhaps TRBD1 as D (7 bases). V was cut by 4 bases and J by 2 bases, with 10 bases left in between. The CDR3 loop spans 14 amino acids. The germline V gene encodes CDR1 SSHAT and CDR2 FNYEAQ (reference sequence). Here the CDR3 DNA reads TGTGCCAGCAGCTCAGGGGGGTACACAGATACGCAGTATTTT. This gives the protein CASSSGGYTDTQYF.

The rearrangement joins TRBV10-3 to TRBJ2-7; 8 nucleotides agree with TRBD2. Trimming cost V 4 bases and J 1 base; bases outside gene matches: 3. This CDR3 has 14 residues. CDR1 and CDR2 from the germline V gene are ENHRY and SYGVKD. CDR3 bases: TGTGCCATCAGTGCGACTAGCGAGTCCTACGAGCAGTACGTC. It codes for CAISATSESYEQYV.

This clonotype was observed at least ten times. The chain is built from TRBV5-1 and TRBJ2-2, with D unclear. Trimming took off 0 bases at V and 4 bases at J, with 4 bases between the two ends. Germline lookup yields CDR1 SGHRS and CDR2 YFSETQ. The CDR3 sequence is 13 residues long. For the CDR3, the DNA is TGCGCCAGCAGCTTGGCGATCACCGGGGAGCTGTTTTTT. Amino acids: CASSLAITGELFF.

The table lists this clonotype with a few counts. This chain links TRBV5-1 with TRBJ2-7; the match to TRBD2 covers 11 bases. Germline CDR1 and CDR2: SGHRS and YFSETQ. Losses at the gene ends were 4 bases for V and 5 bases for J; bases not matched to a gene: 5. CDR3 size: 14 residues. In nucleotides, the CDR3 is TGCGCCAGCAGCCCGACTAGCGGGACCCACGAGCAGTACTTC. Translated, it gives CASSPTSGTHEQYF.

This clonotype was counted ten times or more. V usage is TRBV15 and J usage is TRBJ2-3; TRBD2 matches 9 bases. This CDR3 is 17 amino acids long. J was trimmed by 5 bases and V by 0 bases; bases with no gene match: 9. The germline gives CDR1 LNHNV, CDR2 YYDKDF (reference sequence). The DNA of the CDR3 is TGTGCCACCAGCAGAGATCTCGTAGCGGGAGTGGTAGATACGCAGTATTTT. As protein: CATSRDLVAGVVDTQYF. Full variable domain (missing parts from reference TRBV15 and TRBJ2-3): DAMVIQNPRYQVTQFGKPVTLSCSQTLNHNVMYWYQQKSSQAPKLLFHYYDKDFNNEADTPDNFQSRRPNTSFCFLDIRSPGLGDTAMYLCATSRDLVAGVVDTQYFGPGTRLTVL.

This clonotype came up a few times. The CDR3 coding sequence is TGCGCCAGCAGTGAGCTCAAGGGACCGAACAATGAGCAGTTCTTC. It translates to CASSELKGPNNEQFF. This chain links TRBV10-2 with TRBJ2-1; the D call may be TRBD1 or TRBD2 (5 bases each). V gave up 2 bases and J gave up 5 bases, with 13 bases separating them. The CDR3 is 15 residues long. CDR1 is WSHSY, CDR2 SAAADI, per germline.

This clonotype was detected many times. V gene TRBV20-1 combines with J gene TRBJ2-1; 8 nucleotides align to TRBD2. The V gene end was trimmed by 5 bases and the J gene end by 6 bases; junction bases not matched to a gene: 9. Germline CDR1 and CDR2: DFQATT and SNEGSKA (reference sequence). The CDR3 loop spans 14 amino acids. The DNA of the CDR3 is TGCAGTGCTGCGAGCGGGAGTAGGAGCAATGAGCAGTTCTTC. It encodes CSAASGSRSNEQFF.

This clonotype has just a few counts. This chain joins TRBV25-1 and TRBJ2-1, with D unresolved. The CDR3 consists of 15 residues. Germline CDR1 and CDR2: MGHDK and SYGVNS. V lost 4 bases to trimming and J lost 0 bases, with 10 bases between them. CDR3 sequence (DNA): TGTGCCAGCAGTGGTCCAATTACCTCCTACAATGAGCAGTTCTTC. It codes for CASSGPITSYNEQFF.

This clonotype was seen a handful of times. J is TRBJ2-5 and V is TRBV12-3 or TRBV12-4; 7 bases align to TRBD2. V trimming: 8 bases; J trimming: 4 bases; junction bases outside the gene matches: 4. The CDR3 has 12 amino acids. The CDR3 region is CASGGVRETQYF. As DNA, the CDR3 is TGTGCCAGCGGGGGGGTCAGAGAGACCCAGTACTTC.

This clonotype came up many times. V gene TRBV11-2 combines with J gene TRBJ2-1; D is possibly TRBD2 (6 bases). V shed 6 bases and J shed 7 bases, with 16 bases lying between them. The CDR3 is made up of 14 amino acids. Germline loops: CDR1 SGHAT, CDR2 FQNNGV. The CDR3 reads CASRGPGLYNEQFF. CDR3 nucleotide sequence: TGTGCCAGCAGGGGACCGGGACTTTATAATGAGCAGTTCTTC.

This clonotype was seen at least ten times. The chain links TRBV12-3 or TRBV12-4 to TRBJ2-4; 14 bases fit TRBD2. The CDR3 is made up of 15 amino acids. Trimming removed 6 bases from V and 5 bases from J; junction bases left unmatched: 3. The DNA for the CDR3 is TGTGCCAGCAGGGGACTAGCGGGAGACGAAAACATTCAGTACTTC. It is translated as CASRGLAGDENIQYF.

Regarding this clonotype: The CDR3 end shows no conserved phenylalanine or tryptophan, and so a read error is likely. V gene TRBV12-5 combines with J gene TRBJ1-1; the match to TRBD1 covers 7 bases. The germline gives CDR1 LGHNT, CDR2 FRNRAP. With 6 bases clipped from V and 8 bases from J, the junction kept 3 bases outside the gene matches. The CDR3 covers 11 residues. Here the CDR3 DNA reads TGTGCTAGTGGCCTGGACAGGGAAGCTTTCTGT. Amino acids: CASGLDREAFC.

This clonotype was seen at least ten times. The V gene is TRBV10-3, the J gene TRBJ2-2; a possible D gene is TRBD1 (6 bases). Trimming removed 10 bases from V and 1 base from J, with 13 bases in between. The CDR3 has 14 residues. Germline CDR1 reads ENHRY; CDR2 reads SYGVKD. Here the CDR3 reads CATERTENTGELFF. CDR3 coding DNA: TGTGCCACCGAAAGGACAGAGAACACCGGGGAGCTGTTTTTT.

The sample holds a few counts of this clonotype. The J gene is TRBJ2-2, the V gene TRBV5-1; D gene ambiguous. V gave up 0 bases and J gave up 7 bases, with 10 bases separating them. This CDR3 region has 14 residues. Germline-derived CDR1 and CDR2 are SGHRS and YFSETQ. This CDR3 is CASSLAKSGGELFF. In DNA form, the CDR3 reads TGCGCCAGCAGCTTGGCCAAGAGTGGCGGGGAGCTGTTTTTT.

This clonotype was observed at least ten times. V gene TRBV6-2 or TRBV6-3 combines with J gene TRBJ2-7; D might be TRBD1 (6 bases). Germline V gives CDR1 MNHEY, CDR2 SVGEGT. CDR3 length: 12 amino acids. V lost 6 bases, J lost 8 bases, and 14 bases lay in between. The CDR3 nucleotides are TGTGCCAGCAGACGACAGGACAGTCAGCAGTACTTC. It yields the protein CASRRQDSQQYF.

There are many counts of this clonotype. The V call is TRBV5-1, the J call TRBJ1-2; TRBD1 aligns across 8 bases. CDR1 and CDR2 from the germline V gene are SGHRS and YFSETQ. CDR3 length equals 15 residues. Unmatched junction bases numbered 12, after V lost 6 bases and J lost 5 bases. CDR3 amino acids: CASTNLPGQVYGYTF. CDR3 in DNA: TGCGCCAGCACAAATCTTCCGGGACAGGTATATGGCTACACCTTC.

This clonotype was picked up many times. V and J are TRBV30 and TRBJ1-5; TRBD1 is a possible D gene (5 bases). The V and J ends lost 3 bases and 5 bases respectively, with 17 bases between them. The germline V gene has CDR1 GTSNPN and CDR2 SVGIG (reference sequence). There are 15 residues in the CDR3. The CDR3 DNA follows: TGTGCCTGGAGGGGGTCAGGGCGTAATCATCAGCCCCAGCATTTT. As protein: CAWRGSGRNHQPQHF.

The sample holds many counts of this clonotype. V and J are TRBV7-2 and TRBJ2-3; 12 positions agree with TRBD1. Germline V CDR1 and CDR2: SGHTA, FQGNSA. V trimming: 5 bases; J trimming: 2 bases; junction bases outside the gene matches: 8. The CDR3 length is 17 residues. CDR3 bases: TGTGCCAGCAGCCGGTGGGGACAGGGGGCTCTCACAGATACGCAGTATTTT. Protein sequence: CASSRWGQGALTDTQYF.

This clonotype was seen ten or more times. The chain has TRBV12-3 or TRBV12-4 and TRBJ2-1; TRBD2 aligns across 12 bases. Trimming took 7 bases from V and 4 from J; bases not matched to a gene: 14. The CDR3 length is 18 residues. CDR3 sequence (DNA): TGTGCCAGCACCGGACTAGCGGGATGGCACGGAAAATACAATGAGCAGTTCTTC. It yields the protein CASTGLAGWHGKYNEQFF.

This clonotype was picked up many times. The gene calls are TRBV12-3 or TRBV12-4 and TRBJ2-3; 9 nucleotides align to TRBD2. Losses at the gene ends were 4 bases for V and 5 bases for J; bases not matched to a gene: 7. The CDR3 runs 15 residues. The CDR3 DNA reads TGTGCCAGCAGTTCCCTAGCGGGGTCGGGAGATACGCAGTATTTT. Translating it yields CASSSLAGSGDTQYF.

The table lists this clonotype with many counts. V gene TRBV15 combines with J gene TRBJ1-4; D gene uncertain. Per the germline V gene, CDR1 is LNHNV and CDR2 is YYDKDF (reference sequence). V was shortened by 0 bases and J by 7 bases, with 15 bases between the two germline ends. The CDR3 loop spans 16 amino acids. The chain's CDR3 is CATSRDKGIRFEKLFF. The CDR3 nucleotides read TGTGCCACCAGCAGAGATAAAGGGATTCGCTTTGAAAAACTGTTTTTT. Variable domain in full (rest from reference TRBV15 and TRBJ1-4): DAMVIQNPRYQVTQFGKPVTLSCSQTLNHNVMYWYQQKSSQAPKLLFHYYDKDFNNEADTPDNFQSRRPNTSFCFLDIRSPGLGDTAMYLCATSRDKGIRFEKLFFGSGTQLSVL.

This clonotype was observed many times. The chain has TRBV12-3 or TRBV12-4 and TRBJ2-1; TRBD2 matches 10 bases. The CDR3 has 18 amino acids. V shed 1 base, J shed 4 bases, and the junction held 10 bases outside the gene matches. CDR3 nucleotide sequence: TGTGCCAGCAGTTTAGATCTAGCGGGAGTCGTCTTGTACAATGAGCAGTTCTTC. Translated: CASSLDLAGVVLYNEQFF.

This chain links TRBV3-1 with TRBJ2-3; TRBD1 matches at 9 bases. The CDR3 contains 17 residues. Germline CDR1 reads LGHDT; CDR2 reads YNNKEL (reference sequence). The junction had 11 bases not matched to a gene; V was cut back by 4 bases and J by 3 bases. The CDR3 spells CASSRRPGQGPTDTQYF. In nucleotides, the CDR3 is TGTGCCAGCAGCCGCCGACCGGGACAGGGCCCGACAGATACGCAGTATTTT.

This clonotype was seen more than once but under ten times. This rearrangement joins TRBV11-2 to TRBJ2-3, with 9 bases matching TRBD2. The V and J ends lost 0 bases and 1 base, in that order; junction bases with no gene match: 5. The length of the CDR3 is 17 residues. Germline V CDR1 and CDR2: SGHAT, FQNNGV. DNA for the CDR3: TGTGCCAGCAGCTTAGAGGTAGCGGGAGAGCGCACAGATACGCAGTATTTT. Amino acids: CASSLEVAGERTDTQYF.

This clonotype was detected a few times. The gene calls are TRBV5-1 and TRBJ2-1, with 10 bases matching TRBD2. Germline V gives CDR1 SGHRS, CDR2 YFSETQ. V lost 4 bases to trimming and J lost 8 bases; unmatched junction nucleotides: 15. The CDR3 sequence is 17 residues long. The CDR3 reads CASSPLPAGGPSHEQFF. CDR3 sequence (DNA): TGCGCCAGCAGCCCTCTTCCAGCGGGAGGGCCTTCCCATGAGCAGTTCTTC. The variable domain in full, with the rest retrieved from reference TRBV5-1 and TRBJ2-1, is KAGVTQTPRYLIKTRGQQVTLSCSPISGHRSVSWYQQTPGQGLQFLFEYFSETQRNKGNFPGRFSGRQFSNSRSEMNVSTLELGDSALYLCASSPLPAGGPSHEQFFGPGTRLTVL.

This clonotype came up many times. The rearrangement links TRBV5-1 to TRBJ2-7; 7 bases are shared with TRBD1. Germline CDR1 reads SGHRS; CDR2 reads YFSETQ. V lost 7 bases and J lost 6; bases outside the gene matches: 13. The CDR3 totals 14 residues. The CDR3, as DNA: TGCGCCAGCGCTTTGACAGGGCCCGCCAGCGAGCAGTACGTC. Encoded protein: CASALTGPASEQYV.

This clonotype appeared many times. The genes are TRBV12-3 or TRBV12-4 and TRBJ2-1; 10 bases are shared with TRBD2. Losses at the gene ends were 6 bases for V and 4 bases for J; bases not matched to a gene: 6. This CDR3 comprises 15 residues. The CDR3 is CASSRGLAEYNEQFF. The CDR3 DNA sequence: TGTGCCAGCAGCCGTGGACTAGCGGAATACAATGAGCAGTTCTTC.

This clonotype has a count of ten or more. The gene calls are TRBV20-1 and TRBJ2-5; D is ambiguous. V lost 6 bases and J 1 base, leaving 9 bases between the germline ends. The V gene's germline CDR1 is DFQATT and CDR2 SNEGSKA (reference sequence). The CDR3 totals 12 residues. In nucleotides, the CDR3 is TGCAGTGCCCACGGAGCCCAAGAGACCCAGTACTTC. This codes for CSAHGAQETQYF.

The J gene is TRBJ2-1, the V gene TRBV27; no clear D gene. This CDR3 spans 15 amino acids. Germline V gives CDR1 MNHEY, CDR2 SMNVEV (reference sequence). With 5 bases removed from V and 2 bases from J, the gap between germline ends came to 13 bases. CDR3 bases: TGTGCCAGCAGTAATGGACGGACCCCCTACAATGAGCAGTTCTTC. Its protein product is CASSNGRTPYNEQFF.

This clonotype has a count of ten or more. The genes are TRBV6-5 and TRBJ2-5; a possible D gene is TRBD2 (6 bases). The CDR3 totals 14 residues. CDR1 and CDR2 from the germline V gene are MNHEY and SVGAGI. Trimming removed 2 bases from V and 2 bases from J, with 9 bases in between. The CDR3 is CASSYLGGQETQYF. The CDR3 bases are TGTGCCAGCAGTTACCTAGGAGGGCAAGAGACCCAGTACTTC.

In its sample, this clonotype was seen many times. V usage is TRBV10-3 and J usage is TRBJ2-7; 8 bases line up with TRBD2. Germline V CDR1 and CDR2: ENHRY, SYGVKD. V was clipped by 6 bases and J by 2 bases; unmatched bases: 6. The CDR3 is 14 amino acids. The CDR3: CAIRNPGLAYEQYF. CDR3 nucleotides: TGTGCCATCAGGAACCCGGGACTAGCCTACGAGCAGTACTTC.